These 25 T cell receptor beta chains originate from one sample sequenced in a study of early T cells in non-severe SARS-CoV-2 infection. Each CDR3 protein is one row after TCRdb ran MiXCR on the 5' RACE reads. The profile shows approximately 84,000 distinct CDR3 sequences, 15% of them singletons. The sample comprised whole blood. Receptors originate from an adult who was a healthcare worker with PCR-confirmed SARS-CoV-2 infection or an uninfected control (not recorded which).

The table lists this clonotype with a few counts. As DNA, the CDR3 is TGCAGCGTTGAAGATGGGTGGCTTACCACCTATGGCTACACCTTC. It codes for CSVEDGWLTTYGYTF. The chain is built from TRBV29-1 and TRBJ1-2; no reliable D call. The V gene lost 0 bases and the J gene lost 4 bases, with 15 bases spanning the gap. Germline lookup yields CDR1 SQVTM and CDR2 ANQGSEA. CDR3 length equals 15 residues.

This clonotype was seen more than once but under ten times. V is TRBV10-3 and J is TRBJ2-3; tentative D call: TRBD2 (6 bases). Trimming stripped 4 bases from V and 5 bases from J, with 13 bases between. Germline assignment: CDR1 ENHRY and CDR2 SYGVKD. The CDR3 runs 14 residues. CDR3 loop: CAISGGLAEDTQYF. The CDR3 DNA reads TGTGCCATCAGTGGGGGACTTGCCGAAGATACGCAGTATTTT.

This clonotype was counted at least ten times. The gene calls are TRBV19 and TRBJ2-1; D is perhaps TRBD2 (6 bases). Per germline, CDR1 LNHDA and CDR2 SQIVND (reference sequence). The CDR3 is 13 residues long. Trimming removed 1 base from V and 8 bases from J, with 9 bases in between. As DNA, the CDR3 is TGTGCCAGTAGTATAGGGGGAGGCGATGAGCAGTTCTTC. Protein: CASSIGGGDEQFF.

In this sample, this clonotype turned up a few times. The chain couples TRBV9 to TRBJ2-1; D possibly corresponds to TRBD2 (5 bases). The CDR3 is made up of 13 amino acids. Germline CDR1 reads SGDLS; CDR2 reads YYNGEE. The V end was cut by 3 bases, the J end by 7 bases, with 11 bases between. The CDR3 DNA reads as TGTGCCAGCAGCGGACCTGGACTTAATGAGCAGTTCTTC. Protein sequence: CASSGPGLNEQFF.

This clonotype was seen only a few times. The J gene is TRBJ1-5, the V gene TRBV28, with D hard to call. Trimming shortened V by 5 bases and J by 7 bases, and 12 bases separated the two germline ends. CDR1 and CDR2 (germline): MDHEN, SYDVKM. This CDR3 is 13 amino acids long. The CDR3 coding sequence is TGTGCCAGCAGTCTCTCCTTGGGGCAGCCCCAGCATTTT. Amino acid sequence: CASSLSLGQPQHF. Looking up the rest from reference TRBV28 and TRBJ1-5 gives the full variable domain: DVKVTQSSRYLVKRTGEKVFLECVQDMDHENMFWYRQDPGLGLRLIYFSYDVKMKEKGDIPEGYSVSREKKERFSLILESASTNQTSMYLCASSLSLGQPQHFGDGTRLSIL.

This clonotype has more than one count but fewer than ten. The chain combines TRBV27 with TRBJ2-1; 13 nucleotides agree with TRBD2. Germline V gene sequence: CDR1 MNHEY, CDR2 SMNVEV (reference sequence). V shed 4 bases and J 6 bases; nucleotides not matched to a gene: 12. The CDR3 is 18 residues long. DNA for the CDR3: TGTGCCAGCAGTTCTAACCCAACTAGCGGGAGGGCCCGCAATGAGCAGTTCTTC. It specifies CASSSNPTSGRARNEQFF.

The rearrangement uses TRBV30 and TRBJ2-1, with 12 bases fitting TRBD1. Losses at the gene ends were 1 base for V and 9 bases for J; bases not matched to a gene: 10. Germline V gene data show CDR1 as GTSNPN and CDR2 as SVGIG (reference sequence). The CDR3 loop spans 16 amino acids. CDR3 coding DNA: TGTGCCTGGAGTGCTATGGGACAGGGGGCGTTAAGTGAGCAGTTCTTC. Its protein is CAWSAMGQGALSEQFF.

The sample holds a few counts of this clonotype. V is TRBV6-2 or TRBV6-3 and J is TRBJ1-5; D is unclear. The germline gives CDR1 MNHEY, CDR2 SVGEGT. CDR3 length: 19 residues. V lost 2 bases and J 3 bases, leaving 23 bases between the germline ends. CDR3 sequence (DNA): TGTGCCAGCAGTTACCGGGGAGATAACCAGCGCCGACACAATCAGCCCCAGCATTTT. Translation gives CASSYRGDNQRRHNQPQHF.

This clonotype has only a few counts. V usage is TRBV6-1 and J usage is TRBJ2-7, with TRBD1 identical over 9 bases. Germline V gene lookup returns CDR1 MNHNS and CDR2 SASEGT. The CDR3 contains 15 residues. V was clipped by 5 bases and J by 2 bases; unmatched bases: 7. The CDR3 loop is CASSTGQGRAYEQYF. The CDR3 DNA reads as TGTGCCAGCAGTACTGGACAGGGGCGGGCCTACGAGCAGTACTTC.

The chain couples TRBV5-7 to TRBJ1-1; D ambiguous. TRBV5-7 is an open reading frame, and its role is uncertain. The CDR3 has 15 residues. V lost 5 bases and J lost 3, with 17 bases in between. CDR3 residues: CASSLRPGGYTEAFF. CDR3 sequence (DNA): TGTGCCAGCAGTCTTAGGCCTGGCGGCTACACTGAAGCTTTCTTT.

This clonotype was counted at least ten times. CDR3 sequence reads: CASSLASAGALAGEQYF. As DNA, the CDR3 is TGTGCCAGCAGCTTAGCGTCGGCGGGAGCCCTAGCAGGCGAGCAGTACTTC. The J gene is TRBJ2-7, the V gene TRBV7-6; 7 bases agree with TRBD2. From germline, CDR1 is SGHVS and CDR2 FNYEAQ. The CDR3 is made up of 17 amino acids. Trimming removed 0 bases from V and 6 bases from J; junction bases left unmatched: 14.

This clonotype has ten or more counts. The chain joins TRBV11-3 to TRBJ2-1; 13 bases line up with TRBD2. CDR1 and CDR2 from the germline V gene are SGHNT and YENEEA. With V trimmed by 2 bases and J by 7 bases, 2 bases remained unmatched. There are 15 residues in the CDR3. In nucleotides, the CDR3 is TGTGCCAGCAGCTTAACTAGCGGGAGGGGAAATGAGCAGTTCTTC. It codes for CASSLTSGRGNEQFF.

The V and J genes are TRBV4-2 and TRBJ2-1; 11 bases are a match to TRBD2. The CDR3 runs 18 residues. Unmatched junction bases numbered 8, after V lost 4 bases and J lost 0 bases. Germline loops: CDR1 LGHNA, CDR2 YNFKEQ. The CDR3 loop reads CASSPDGTSGSSYNEQFF. The CDR3, as DNA: TGTGCCAGCAGCCCAGACGGGACTAGCGGTAGCTCCTACAATGAGCAGTTCTTC.

This clonotype was seen repeatedly, ten times or more. The rearrangement uses TRBV10-2 and TRBJ2-7; 13 positions match TRBD2. This CDR3 region has 17 residues. Germline V gene data show CDR1 as WSHSY and CDR2 as SAAADI. Germline trimming cut 6 bases from V and 3 bases from J; bases unmatched to any gene: 11. The CDR3 here is CASRPGLAGVLNYEQYF. The CDR3 nucleotides are TGCGCCAGCAGACCTGGACTAGCGGGAGTATTGAACTACGAGCAGTACTTC.

This clonotype was recorded at least ten times. This chain joins TRBV7-9 and TRBJ2-1, with TRBD2 matching 7 bases. The CDR3 is 13 amino acids. With V trimmed by 5 bases and J by 10 bases, 8 bases remained unmatched. CDR1 SEHNR and CDR2 FQNEAQ come from the germline V gene (reference sequence). CDR3: CASSEGLVGEQFF. The CDR3 bases are TGTGCCAGCAGCGAAGGACTAGTTGGGGAGCAGTTCTTC.

The chain uses TRBV19 and TRBJ2-7, with TRBD1 identical over 8 bases. Looked up from germline, CDR1 is LNHDA and CDR2 is SQIVND (reference sequence). V trimming: 5 bases; J trimming: 7 bases; junction bases outside the gene matches: 10. This CDR3 is built from 14 residues. The CDR3 sequence is CASSPGTGVGEQYF. CDR3 DNA: TGTGCCAGTAGTCCTGGGACAGGAGTTGGAGAGCAGTACTTC.

Only a few counts were recorded for this clonotype. This chain joins TRBV13 and TRBJ2-1, with TRBD2 identical over 12 bases. J lost 5 bases, V lost 9 bases, and 17 bases had no gene match. The CDR3 consists of 18 residues. Germline loops: CDR1 PRHDT, CDR2 FYEKMQ (reference sequence). CDR3 residues: CASTSSGRAQFQNNEQFF. In DNA form, the CDR3 reads TGTGCCAGTACTTCTAGCGGGAGGGCCCAATTCCAAAACAATGAGCAGTTCTTC.

This clonotype was seen repeatedly, ten times or more. The chain carries TRBV29-1 and TRBJ1-2, with D maybe TRBD1 (5 bases). There are 12 residues in the CDR3. CDR1 is SQVTM, CDR2 ANQGSEA, per germline. Deletions cut 3 bases from V and 5 bases from J, with 10 bases between. As DNA, the CDR3 is TGCAGCGTTGACCGGGGCGGGTATGGCTACACCTTC. It translates to CSVDRGGYGYTF.

This chain joins TRBV12-3 or TRBV12-4 and TRBJ2-3; D is tentatively TRBD1 or TRBD2 (5 bases each). V lost 7 bases, J lost 2 bases, and 13 bases lay in between. The length of the CDR3 is 14 residues. The CDR3 reads CASTPGTFTDTQYF. The CDR3 coding sequence is TGTGCCAGCACCCCCGGGACCTTCACAGATACGCAGTATTTT.

The DNA of the CDR3 is TGTGCCAGCAGCTTACTCGCCTCCGGGGAGCTGTTTTTT. Amino acid sequence: CASSLLASGELFF. The rearrangement links TRBV7-9 to TRBJ2-2; D not certain. V was clipped by 2 bases and J by 6 bases, with 7 bases between them. The CDR3 is 13 residues long. Per germline, CDR1 SEHNR and CDR2 FQNEAQ (reference sequence).

The sample holds a few counts of this clonotype. This chain connects TRBV11-3 to TRBJ2-2; no definite D call. Germline CDR1 and CDR2: SGHNT and YENEEA. The CDR3 covers 14 residues. V was cut by 5 bases and J by 4 bases, with 11 bases left in between. This CDR3 is CASSALHGTGELFF. In DNA form, the CDR3 reads TGTGCCAGCAGCGCCTTACATGGCACCGGGGAGCTGTTTTTT. Complete variable domain (other parts from reference TRBV11-3 and TRBJ2-2): EAGVVQSPRYKIIEKKQPVAFWCNPISGHNTLYWYLQNLGQGPELLIRYENEEAVDDSQLPKDRFSAERLKGVDSTLKIQPAELGDSAVYLCASSALHGTGELFFGEGSRLTVL.

In this sample, this clonotype turned up many times. The rearrangement uses TRBV29-1 and TRBJ1-2; no firm D call. Germline CDR1 and CDR2: SQVTM and ANQGSEA. The V end lost 4 bases, the J end lost 3 bases, and 6 bases lay between the germline ends. This CDR3 comprises 11 residues. In DNA, the CDR3 is TGCAGCGTTGTTAGGGACTATGGCTACACCTTC. Translation gives CSVVRDYGYTF.

This clonotype was observed at least ten times. This chain joins TRBV2 and TRBJ2-5; the match to TRBD2 covers 9 bases. The germline CDR1 and CDR2 sequences are SNHLY and FYNNEI. The V and J ends lost 7 bases and 1 base, in that order; junction bases with no gene match: 19. The CDR3 spans 19 residues. CDR3 region: CASKVVGLAGSEAQETQYF. The CDR3 DNA is TGTGCCAGCAAGGTGGTTGGGCTAGCGGGATCGGAGGCCCAAGAGACCCAGTACTTC.

There are many counts of this clonotype. This chain uses TRBV12-3 or TRBV12-4 with TRBJ2-1; 8 bases align to TRBD2. CDR3 length equals 14 residues. After removal of 5 bases from V and 4 bases from J, the junction contained 4 bases not matched to a gene. The CDR3 reads CASSPGGGYNEQFF. CDR3 nucleotide sequence: TGTGCCAGCAGTCCCGGGGGGGGATACAATGAGCAGTTCTTC.

This chain connects TRBV12-3 or TRBV12-4 to TRBJ2-2, with no clear D. The CDR3 has 11 residues. Trimming took 6 bases from V and 6 from J, leaving 5 bases between them. CDR3 DNA sequence: TGTGCCAGCAGCTCCCCCGGGGAGCTGTTTTTT. As protein: CASSSPGELFF.